This T cell receptor beta chain was captured in a study of human T cells and chemical hapten exposure (dated by TCRdb to the early 2020s). Regarding the study in general: For sensitization, 2% DPC in acetone was applied to a 2 cm by 2 cm area of upper inner arm skin. Throughout the study period of around 25 weeks, patients also received therapeutic DPC doses to the scalp every week. Patch tests used Finn chambers with 0.01% DPC on the upper back, scored after 6 days by International Contact Dermatitis Research Group standards. The patient cohort, mostly female, included alopecia areata with under or over 50% scalp involvement, alopecia totalis and alopecia universalis. Libraries were pooled for sequencing, and per-sample TCR yields varied mainly because of small differences in library volumes within the pool. This study followed changes in the peripheral blood TCR repertoire in vivo during primary and secondary sensitization of alopecia patients to the hapten diphenylcyclopropenone (DPC). Blood samples were taken from patients before sensitization (week 0) and at 2, 6 and about 24 weeks after DPC sensitization. For TCR sequencing, blood came from some 31 alopecia patients at anywhere from one to four time points (pre-sensitization, 2, 6 and 24 weeks). Beyond this particular receptor, the publication reports: Patch test score was positively correlated with the number of PT1 expanded TCRs, with significance at thresholds 8, 16 and 32 but not at 4. After repeated subsampling, changes were observed in the strength of the expansion versus patch-test correlation and in the threshold at which the correlation became significant. Expanded TCRs formed significantly more large CDR3 similarity clusters than pre-sensitization or healthy control sets, consistent with antigen-driven responses. Because every patient had alopecia, a presumed autoimmune disease, the patients' immune response might differ from that of healthy individuals. DPC sensitization did not change how many TCRs were above 1 in 1000 frequency, and no evidence was found of alterations in global repertoire structure.

This clonotype showed up many times. The clone's antigen remains unknown. No much larger clone is present one base from it, and per-base qualities are unavailable. Receptor amplification or capture employed RACE. Sequencing instrument: NextSeq 500. During library preparation, unique molecular identifiers were attached to individual cDNA molecules so that TCRs could be counted quantitatively and reproducibly. From each blood RNA sample, both TCR alpha and TCR beta chains were sequenced. For the original study's pipeline: Samples had a median of about 96,000 TCRs, with a range from roughly 20,000 to 690,600. V, J and CDR3 annotation of the TCR reads was performed with the Decombinator software suite. To make PS versus PT1 abundance plots, every sample was subsampled to the same number of TCRs (28,000). TCRs were defined as expanded if absent before sensitization and observed at least eight times at the 2-week time point. In-frame beta chains were kept once TCRdb had trimmed the public reads at Q25 with fastp and called clones with MiXCR. Rows with one shared CDR3 protein collapse into an entry with the most common genes and DNA. TCRdb's processing, not the study's, gives the V and J calls here. In all, the sample holds tens of thousands of distinct CDR3 sequences, and around 9.3% of those were seen once. Clones ranked in the top ten supply 13% of the sample.

The time point label on this specimen signifies: patch test 1, 2 weeks after DPC sensitization. This specimen's treatment or condition label, per the study, means: therapeutic diphenylcyclopropenone sensitization with weekly scalp DPC. Blood at each patch-test visit was drawn before the patch test was applied. Patients were eligible if aged 18 to 70, diagnosed with alopecia and judged suitable for DPC therapy, and pregnant patients were excluded. Total RNA was extracted from unfractionated whole blood that had been collected in Tempus Blood RNA tubes. The germline ends are 9 bases apart after V is trimmed by 1 base and J by 5 bases. Including cysteine and phenylalanine, the CDR3 has 13 amino acids. The retained sequence is limited to the CDR3, 39 bases, with the frame set at the first base. CDR1 and CDR2 were assigned from the germline V gene as SGHVS and FNYEAQ.

This TCR came from a middle-aged woman with alopecia areata. Some clones in this sample may be carry-over from other donors' samples. The specimen was whole blood, collected in connection with sensitization to the hapten diphenylcyclopropenone (DPC). The sequence links TRBV7-6 to TRBJ2-7, and perhaps TRBD2 as D gene, on 5 matching bases. The CDR3 reads as follows: CASSLDRRDEQYF. DNA sequence: TGTGCCAGCAGCTTAGATCGGCGGGACGAGCAGTACTTC.